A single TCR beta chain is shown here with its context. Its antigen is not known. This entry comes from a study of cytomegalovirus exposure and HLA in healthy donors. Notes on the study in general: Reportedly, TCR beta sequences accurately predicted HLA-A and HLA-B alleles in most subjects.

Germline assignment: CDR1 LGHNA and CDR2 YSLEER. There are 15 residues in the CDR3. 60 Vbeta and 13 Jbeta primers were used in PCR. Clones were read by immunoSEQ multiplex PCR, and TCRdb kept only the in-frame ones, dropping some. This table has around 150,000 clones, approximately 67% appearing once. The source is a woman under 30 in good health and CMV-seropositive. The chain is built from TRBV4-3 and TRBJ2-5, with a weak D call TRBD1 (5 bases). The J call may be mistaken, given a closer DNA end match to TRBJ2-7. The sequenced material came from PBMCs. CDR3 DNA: TGCGCCAGCAGCCAAGGGGGTTCAGGGCACTACGAGCAGTACTTC. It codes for CASSQGGSGHYEQYF.